A selection of T cell receptor beta chains follows, all from one sample in a study of T-cell memory formation after mild COVID-19. A single record per CDR3 protein comes from TCRdb applying MiXCR to the 5' RACE reads. Seen here are about 610,000 distinct CDR3 sequences, 17% observed once, and the top ten hold roughly 7.8%. The sequencing input was PBMCs or a T cell subset sorted from them (not recorded which). The receptor set was obtained from an adult woman who had mild COVID-19 (a few samples of this study predate the infection). Cell type and time point are not known. CDR3s include the opening cysteine and the closing phenylalanine or tryptophan. Fields, in order: CDR3 protein, CDR3 DNA, V gene, D gene, J gene, clone size. D genes are given only for firm matches. Not every row has a clone size; where given, it reads once, few, many or a size class.

CDR3: CASSQDLVTPEAFF; DNA: TGTGCCAGCAGCCAAGATCTGGTGACCCCCGAAGCTTTCTTT; V: TRBV14; D: .; J: TRBJ1-1; size: once
CDR3: CASSQPFAGDYGYTF; DNA: TGCGCCAGCAGCCAACCCTTCGCGGGGGATTATGGCTACACCTTC; V: TRBV4-3; D: .; J: TRBJ1-2; size: .
CDR3: CAISTGQGSEQYF; DNA: TGTGCCATATCTACGGGACAGGGGAGCGAGCAGTACTTC; V: TRBV10-3; D: TRBD1; J: TRBJ2-7; size: .
CDR3: CASKLDTSYEQYF; DNA: TGCGCCAGCAAGTTGGACACCTCCTACGAGCAGTACTTC; V: TRBV5-1; D: .; J: TRBJ2-7; size: many
CDR3: CASSPLRTSAGETQYF; DNA: TGTGCCAGCAGTCCCCTCCGGACTAGCGCAGGAGAGACCCAGTACTTC; V: TRBV6-6; D: TRBD2; J: TRBJ2-5; size: few
CDR3: CASSSNRGGDYGYTF; DNA: TGCGCCAGCAGCTCGAACAGGGGAGGGGACTATGGCTACACCTTC; V: TRBV5-1; D: TRBD1; J: TRBJ1-2; size: .
CDR3: CASSVGHEQYF; DNA: TGTGCCAGCAGCGTGGGACACGAGCAGTACTTC; V: TRBV7-6; D: .; J: TRBJ2-7; size: few
CDR3: CSARGPGLASDTQYF; DNA: TGCAGTGCTAGAGGGCCGGGACTAGCATCCGATACGCAGTATTTT; V: TRBV20-1; D: TRBD2; J: TRBJ2-3; size: few
CDR3: CASSQQTGADYEQYF; DNA: TGTGCCAGCAGCCAACAGACAGGCGCCGACTACGAGCAGTACTTC; V: TRBV3-1; D: .; J: TRBJ2-7; size: few
CDR3: CSACKGQGPYEQYF; DNA: TGCAGTGCTTGTAAGGGACAGGGGCCCTACGAGCAGTACTTC; V: TRBV20-1; D: TRBD1; J: TRBJ2-7; size: few
CDR3: CSSSVTYEQYF; DNA: TGTTCCAGCAGCGTGACCTACGAGCAGTACTTC; V: TRBV9; D: .; J: TRBJ2-7; size: once
CDR3: CASSKQNTEAFF; DNA: TGTGCCAGCAGCAAACAGAACACTGAAGCTTTCTTT; V: TRBV14; D: .; J: TRBJ1-1; size: .
CDR3: CASSLRTRNTGELFF; DNA: TGTGCCAGCAGTCTACGGACTAGGAACACCGGGGAGCTGTTTTTT; V: TRBV2; D: TRBD2; J: TRBJ2-2; size: few
CDR3: CASSRDGYYGYTF; DNA: TGTGCCAGCAGCCGGGACGGCTACTATGGCTACACCTTC; V: TRBV3-1; D: .; J: TRBJ1-2; size: few